Presented here are 26 T cell receptor beta chains from one specimen sequenced in a study of T-cell memory formation after mild COVID-19. Each CDR3 protein gets one entry after TCRdb re-called the 5' RACE reads with MiXCR. The data show hundreds of thousands of distinct CDR3 sequences, about 20% seen once. Sequenced sample: PBMCs or a T cell subset sorted from them (not recorded which). The origin of the receptors is an adult woman who had mild COVID-19 (a few samples of this study predate the infection). Cell type and time point are not known.

The chain employs TRBV7-9 and TRBJ2-3; 9 positions match TRBD2. The CDR3 is 13 residues long. Germline V lookup: CDR1 SEHNR, CDR2 FQNEAQ (reference sequence). V gave up 11 bases and J gave up 6 bases; unmatched junction bases: 9. This CDR3 reads CAGESGGFDTQYF. CDR3 nucleotide sequence: TGTGCCGGCGAAAGCGGGGGGTTCGATACGCAGTATTTT.

The CDR3 region has the DNA TGTGCCAGCAACGATGCGGGGGGGGAGACCCAGTACTTC. This encodes CASNDAGGETQYF. The V call is TRBV7-9, the J call TRBJ2-5; TRBD2 matches at 9 bases. The V segment lost 7 bases and the J segment 5 bases; nucleotides outside the gene matches: 5. CDR3 length equals 13 residues. Germline CDR1 is SEHNR and CDR2 is FQNEAQ (reference sequence). Complete variable domain (other parts from reference TRBV7-9 and TRBJ2-5): DTGVSQNPRHKITKRGQNVTFRCDPISEHNRLYWYRQTLGQGPEFLTYFQNEAQLEKSRLLSDRFSAERPKGSFSTLEIQRTEQGDSAMYLCASNDAGGETQYFGPGTRLLVL.

This sequence joins TRBV9 and TRBJ2-5; D gene ambiguous. V was clipped by 0 bases and J by 3 bases, with 6 bases between them. The germline gives CDR1 SGDLS, CDR2 YYNGEE. CDR3 size: 13 residues. The CDR3 spells CASSVEAEETQYF. Here the CDR3 DNA reads TGTGCCAGCAGCGTAGAGGCGGAAGAGACCCAGTACTTC.

This chain links TRBV29-1 with TRBJ2-7; 10 bases fit TRBD1. Unmatched junction bases numbered 8, after V lost 0 bases and J lost 6 bases. Per the germline V gene, CDR1 is SQVTM and CDR2 is ANQGSEA. CDR3 length equals 15 residues. The CDR3 loop reads CSVEDSGTGVSEQYF. The CDR3 nucleotides read TGCAGCGTTGAAGATTCCGGGACAGGGGTGTCCGAGCAGTACTTC.

The genes are TRBV20-1 and TRBJ2-7; D unresolved. V was pared by 5 bases and J by 0 bases, with 11 bases between. From germline, CDR1 is DFQATT and CDR2 SNEGSKA (reference sequence). There are 13 residues in the CDR3. CDR3 DNA sequence: TGCAGTGCTCTGCCCAGGACCTCCTACGAGCAGTACTTC. Translation gives CSALPRTSYEQYF.

In its sample, this clonotype was seen a few times. The chain recombines TRBV14 with TRBJ2-7; no definite D call. The V end lost 0 bases, the J end lost 1 base, and 10 bases lay between the germline ends. The CDR3 consists of 15 residues. In germline, CDR1 is SGHDN, CDR2 FVKESK. CDR3: CASSQDYWDSYEQYF. As DNA, the CDR3 is TGTGCCAGCAGCCAAGATTATTGGGATTCCTACGAGCAGTACTTC. The variable domain in full, completed from reference TRBV14 and TRBJ2-7, reads EAGVTQFPSHSVIEKGQTVTLRCDPISGHDNLYWYRRVMGKEIKFLLHFVKESKQDESGMPNNRFLAERTGGTYSTLKVQPAELEDSGVYFCASSQDYWDSYEQYFGPGTRLTVT.

This clonotype was counted only a few times. This chain uses TRBV30 with TRBJ2-1, with D perhaps given as TRBD1 or TRBD2 (6 bases each). Germline V gene sequence: CDR1 GTSNPN, CDR2 SVGIG (reference sequence). CDR3 length: 15 amino acids. Trimming took 4 bases from V and 9 from J, leaving 22 bases between them. CDR3 sequence: CAWTSGHPWRGEQFF. The DNA of the CDR3 is TGTGCCTGGACCTCGGGACATCCCTGGCGGGGTGAGCAGTTCTTC.

J is TRBJ1-5 and V is TRBV12-3 or TRBV12-4; D is unresolved. V lost 3 bases and J lost 9, with 3 bases in between. The CDR3 covers 10 residues. DNA of the CDR3: TGTGCCAGCAGTTTTCGGCCCCAGCATTTT. It is translated as CASSFRPQHF.

This clonotype was recorded once. The gene calls are TRBV9 and TRBJ1-2, with D perhaps TRBD1 (6 bases). Germline CDR1 SGDLS, CDR2 YYNGEE. The CDR3 contains 15 residues. V was trimmed by 4 bases and J by 1 base, leaving 14 bases between them. As DNA, the CDR3 is TGTGCCAGCAGCCCCGTCCACAGGGATAACTATGGCTACACCTTC. Translation: CASSPVHRDNYGYTF.

This clonotype was picked up a small number of times. V usage is TRBV11-3 and J usage is TRBJ1-1; D perhaps matches TRBD1 (5 bases). The CDR3 is 14 amino acids. Trimming left V 0 bases short and J 4 bases short, with 9 bases between. Germline CDR1 is SGHNT and CDR2 is YENEEA. The CDR3 here is CASSLDLRVTEAFF. The CDR3 DNA follows: TGTGCCAGCAGCTTAGATCTCAGGGTCACTGAAGCTTTCTTT.

The chain carries TRBV7-9 and TRBJ1-1, with D tentatively TRBD1 (5 bases). This CDR3 is built from 14 residues. Per germline, CDR1 SEHNR and CDR2 FQNEAQ (reference sequence). Trimming removed 5 bases at V and 0 bases at J, with 10 bases between. CDR3 amino acids: CASSHKGLNTEAFF. The CDR3 nucleotides read TGTGCCAGCAGCCATAAGGGGCTGAACACTGAAGCTTTCTTT. The entire variable domain, with the rest obtained from reference TRBV7-9 and TRBJ1-1, is as follows: DTGVSQNPRHKITKRGQNVTFRCDPISEHNRLYWYRQTLGQGPEFLTYFQNEAQLEKSRLLSDRFSAERPKGSFSTLEIQRTEQGDSAMYLCASSHKGLNTEAFFGQGTRLTVV.

A few counts support this clonotype. This chain connects TRBV6-5 to TRBJ1-1, with D hard to call. The germline V gene has CDR1 MNHEY and CDR2 SVGAGI. V lost 6 bases and J lost 0, with 14 bases in between. CDR3 length: 15 residues. CDR3 in amino acids: CASRVAPLLNTEAFF. The CDR3 DNA follows: TGTGCCAGCAGAGTGGCCCCTTTACTGAACACTGAAGCTTTCTTT.

CDR3 coding DNA: TGCGCCAGCACCCCGGGACTAGATGGGGAGCAGTACTTC. Translated, it gives CASTPGLDGEQYF. The chain joins TRBV5-1 to TRBJ2-7, with 8 bases aligning to TRBD2. V lost 6 bases to trimming and J lost 7 bases; unmatched junction nucleotides: 9. The CDR3 totals 13 residues. CDR1 is SGHRS and CDR2 is YFSETQ in the germline V gene.

The chain joins TRBV4-1 to TRBJ2-5, with 11 positions matching TRBD2. Trimming removed 4 bases from V and 3 bases from J; junction bases left unmatched: 4. This CDR3 is 15 amino acids long. Germline V gene data show CDR1 as MGHRA and CDR2 as YSYEKL. CDR3 DNA sequence: TGCGCCAGCAGCCGCTTGGGACTAGCGGAAGAGACCCAGTACTTC. It yields the protein CASSRLGLAEETQYF.

The table lists this clonotype with many counts. J is TRBJ2-3 and V is TRBV14, with a possible D match to TRBD1 (5 bases). The CDR3 extends over 19 amino acids. Germline lookup yields CDR1 SGHDN and CDR2 FVKESK. Deletions cut 3 bases from V and 5 bases from J, with 27 bases between. In DNA form, the CDR3 reads TGTGCCAGCAGCCAGTATCCTATGGCGAGTTTAGGGGCGAGAGATACGCAGTATTTT. It encodes CASSQYPMASLGARDTQYF.

This clonotype was detected ten times or more. J is TRBJ2-1 and V is TRBV20-1; 14 bases map to TRBD2. This CDR3 is built from 19 residues. With 3 bases clipped from V and 9 bases from J, the junction kept 19 bases outside the gene matches. Per the germline V gene, CDR1 is DFQATT and CDR2 is SNEGSKA (reference sequence). For the CDR3, the DNA is TGCAGTGCTAGGTCTGATGGGACTAGCGGGAGTGTTCGGTCGAGTGAGCAGTTCTTC. Protein product: CSARSDGTSGSVRSSEQFF.

The chain recombines TRBV5-1 with TRBJ2-7, with D possibly called TRBD1 or TRBD2 (6 bases each). Germline V lookup: CDR1 SGHRS, CDR2 YFSETQ. The CDR3 sequence is 15 residues long. The V end was cut by 0 bases, the J end by 3 bases, with 13 bases between. CDR3 sequence: CASSLAPGAVYEQYF. The CDR3 DNA is TGCGCCAGCAGCTTGGCACCGGGGGCAGTCTACGAGCAGTACTTC.

In its sample, this clonotype was seen a few times. The chain combines TRBV9 with TRBJ1-4; D not resolved. The CDR3 runs to 14 residues. CDR1 is SGDLS and CDR2 is YYNGEE in the germline V gene. V dropped 4 bases and J dropped 4 bases, with 11 bases sitting between them. CDR3 in amino acids: CASSPEAFNEKLFF. CDR3 nucleotides: TGTGCCAGCAGCCCGGAGGCCTTTAATGAAAAACTGTTTTTT.

J is TRBJ2-2 and V is TRBV18; 12 bases agree with TRBD2. The CDR3 is 18 amino acids. After removal of 3 bases from V and 5 bases from J, the junction contained 10 bases not matched to a gene. Germline V gives CDR1 KGHSH, CDR2 LQKENI. CDR3 protein: CASSPRLAGASLTGELFF. The CDR3 coding sequence is TGTGCCAGCTCACCTCGACTAGCGGGAGCGTCGTTAACCGGGGAGCTGTTTTTT.

This clonotype turned up a few times. The gene calls are TRBV18 and TRBJ1-1; D call uncertain. Trimming took off 6 bases at V and 5 bases at J, with 19 bases between the two ends. The CDR3 contains 15 residues. Germline-derived CDR1 and CDR2 are KGHSH and LQKENI. The CDR3 protein is CASSPRLGERTEAFF. DNA for the CDR3: TGTGCCAGCTCTCCCCGGCTGGGAGAGAGGACTGAAGCTTTCTTT. The entire variable domain, with the rest obtained from reference TRBV18 and TRBJ1-1, is as follows: NAGVMQNPRHLVRRRGQEARLRCSPMKGHSHVYWYRQLPEEGLKFMVYLQKENIIDESGMPKERFSAEFPKEGPSILRIQQVVRGDSAAYFCASSPRLGERTEAFFGQGTRLTVV.

This clonotype was seen a few times. This is likely a read error, given that the CDR3 carries no conserved phenylalanine or tryptophan at its end. The DNA is left out, because the CDR3 cannot be placed on it with certainty; the CDR3 is given as TCRdb lists it. The V gene is TRBV6-6, the J gene TRBJ2-3. A total of 13 residues make up the CDR3, ends included. Germline values: CDR1 MNHNY, CDR2 SVGAGI (reference sequence). CDR3 in amino acids: CASSYDYSQDEKV.

V is TRBV10-3 and J is TRBJ2-1, with 9 bases fitting TRBD2. CDR3 length: 17 amino acids. CDR1 is ENHRY, CDR2 SYGVKD, per germline. Germline trimming cut 0 bases from V and 3 bases from J; bases unmatched to any gene: 6. CDR3 region: CAISESRAGGIYNEQFF. DNA for the CDR3: TGTGCCATCAGTGAGTCGAGAGCGGGGGGCATCTACAATGAGCAGTTCTTC.

This clonotype came up a few times. The chain couples TRBV2 to TRBJ2-6; D might be TRBD2 (7 bases). The CDR3 has 16 residues. The V end was cut by 6 bases, the J end by 0 bases, with 12 bases between. The germline gives CDR1 SNHLY, CDR2 FYNNEI. CDR3 nucleotides: TGTGCCAGCAGGGGGGGGGGCCTCTCTGGGGCCAACGTCCTGACTTTC. As protein: CASRGGGLSGANVLTF.

The rearrangement links TRBV6-2 or TRBV6-3 to TRBJ2-1, with TRBD2 identical over 12 bases. Germline V gene lookup returns CDR1 MNHEY and CDR2 SVGEGT. V trimming: 2 bases; J trimming: 8 bases; junction bases outside the gene matches: 4. This CDR3 is built from 15 residues. CDR3 DNA: TGTGCCAGCAGTTACGCGACTAGCGGGAGCCATGAGCAGTTCTTC. Protein: CASSYATSGSHEQFF.

The rearrangement uses TRBV5-5 and TRBJ2-4; 9 nucleotides agree with TRBD1. Trimming took 4 bases from V and 6 from J; bases not matched to a gene: 8. CDR1 and CDR2 from the germline V gene are SGHKS and YYEKEE (reference sequence). This CDR3 has 15 amino acids. CDR3 residues: CASSMDRGDGNIQYF. CDR3 in DNA: TGTGCCAGCAGCATGGACAGGGGCGATGGAAACATTCAGTACTTC.

The rearrangement uses TRBV3-1 and TRBJ2-5; D may be TRBD2 (5 bases). CDR3 length: 15 residues. Germline V gene sequence: CDR1 LGHDT, CDR2 YNNKEL (reference sequence). Trimming cost V 3 bases and J 6 bases, with 17 bases left between them. CDR3 loop: CASSQNVAGSQTQYF. CDR3 bases: TGTGCCAGCAGCCAGAACGTCGCGGGTTCACAGACCCAGTACTTC.